These T cell receptor beta chains were read from a single sample in a study of cytomegalovirus exposure and HLA in healthy donors. TCRdb's copy holds only in-frame clones and misses some; the assay was immunoSEQ multiplex PCR. Seen here are approximately 65,000 clones, roughly 95% observed once, and the top ten hold about 4.5%. The sequenced sample consisted of PBMCs. These TCRs come from a woman aged 18 to 35 in good health and CMV-seropositive. Both conserved end residues are part of each CDR3. A D gene is named only where the DNA matches it firmly.

v_gene	d_gene	j_gene	len	CDR3aa	CDR3nt
TRBV7-2	TRBD2	TRBJ2-7	15	CASSLGTSGGYEQYF	TGTGCCAGCAGCTTAGGGACTAGCGGGGGCTACGAGCAGTACTTC
TRBV27	TRBD1	TRBJ2-1	16	CASSLSGTGAYNEQFF	TGTGCCAGCAGTTTATCAGGGACAGGGGCCTACAATGAGCAGTTCTTC
TRBV7-2	NA	TRBJ1-2	15	CASSLGWNSNYGYTF	TGTGCCAGCAGCTTAGGGTGGAACAGTAACTATGGCTACACCTTC
TRBV13	NA	TRBJ1-1	14	CASSPRQRNTEAFF	TGTGCCAGCAGCCCGAGACAGAGGAACACTGAAGCTTTCTTT
TRBV28	NA	TRBJ2-1	14	CASTTGISYNEQFF	TGTGCCAGCACTACAGGGATTTCCTACAATGAGCAGTTCTTC
TRBV4-2	NA	TRBJ1-1	14	CASSQDRSNTEAFF	TGTGCCAGCAGCCAAGACAGGTCGAACACTGAAGCTTTCTTT
TRBV6-5	TRBD1	TRBJ2-1	14	CASSYGQGADEQFF	TGTGCCAGCAGTTATGGGCAGGGGGCGGATGAGCAGTTCTTC
TRBV2	TRBD2	TRBJ2-5	15	CASSGLAGTQETQYF	TGTGCCAGCAGTGGACTAGCGGGAACGCAAGAGACCCAGTACTTC
TRBV6-4	NA	TRBJ2-5	14	CASSEGPEGETQYF	TGTGCCAGCAGTGAAGGCCCCGAGGGTGAGACCCAGTACTTC
TRBV4-3	TRBD1	TRBJ1-4	15	CASSPRTGGLEKLFF	TGCGCCAGCAGCCCCCGGACAGGGGGTTTGGAAAAACTGTTTTTT
TRBV19	NA	TRBJ2-7	13	CAAARGRSYEQYF	TGTGCCGCCGCTCGTGGGAGATCCTACGAGCAGTACTTC
TRBV7-2	NA	TRBJ2-5	15	CASSSRRTVAETQYF	TGTGCCAGCAGCTCTCGAAGGACTGTTGCGGAGACCCAGTACTTC
TRBV5-4	TRBD1	TRBJ1-2	14	CASSHGQGSYGYTF	TGTGCCAGCAGCCACGGACAGGGGAGCTATGGCTACACCTTC